The clone carrying this TCR beta chain was counted at least ten times. Its antigen is undetermined. These data originate in a study of regulatory T cells in long-lasting Graves disease. This CDR3 region has 14 residues. V lost 3 bases to trimming and J lost 5 bases; unmatched junction nucleotides: 3. Regarding the study as a whole: Sharing of public clonotypes was greater in persistent patients (approximately 2,700) than in new patients (almost 1,000). The work looked only at peripheral blood and did not look at thyroid tissue. Accuracy may have been reduced by the small sample size.

Investigators prepared the TCR beta libraries by applying iRepertoire HTBI primers and Arm-PCR of CDR3 regions. TCRdb reprocessed the multiplex PCR reads with MiXCR, giving one entry per CDR3 protein. The sample holds about 460,000 distinct CDR3 sequences; around a fifth are singletons and the top ten take around 13%. As for time point: persistent/refractory GD, antithyroid drugs over 5 years with positive TRAb. There was RNA extracted from PBMCs, and the TCR library was made from it. This specimen was peripheral blood mononuclear cells (PBMCs), taken when the disease was refractory, from a patient treated with antithyroid drugs. The clonotype comes from a female donor with Graves disease. This sequence joins TRBV12-3 or TRBV12-4 and TRBJ1-2; 10 positions match TRBD1. CDR3 in amino acids: CASSLTGGVYGYTF. CDR3 sequence (DNA): TGTGCCAGCAGTTTGACAGGGGGCGTTTATGGCTACACCTTC.